This T cell receptor (beta chain) came from a study of CD8 T cells in ankylosing spondylitis. For this clonotype: Antigen unknown.

Construction of TCR beta libraries was performed using quantitative 5'-RACE with molecular barcodes. TCRdb redid the calling of the 5' RACE reads with MiXCR, one entry per CDR3 protein. Of about 350,000 distinct CDR3 sequences in the sample, 20% were seen once. Trimming removed 1 base at V and 10 bases at J, with 11 bases between. The germline V gene encodes CDR1 LNHNV and CDR2 YYDKDF (reference sequence). This CDR3 contains 13 residues. The study, taken as a whole, reports: Clones linked to disease were reported to show significant enrichment in matched ankylosing spondylitis synovial fluid.

This receptor was obtained from a male donor with ankylosing spondylitis or in good health (not recorded which). The source material was blood, either unsorted or a sorted T cell fraction (not recorded which). V is TRBV15 and J is TRBJ2-1; D is perhaps TRBD2 (6 bases). The CDR3: CATSRGGEFEQFF. The CDR3 DNA sequence: TGTGCCACCAGCAGAGGGGGGGAATTCGAGCAGTTCTTC.